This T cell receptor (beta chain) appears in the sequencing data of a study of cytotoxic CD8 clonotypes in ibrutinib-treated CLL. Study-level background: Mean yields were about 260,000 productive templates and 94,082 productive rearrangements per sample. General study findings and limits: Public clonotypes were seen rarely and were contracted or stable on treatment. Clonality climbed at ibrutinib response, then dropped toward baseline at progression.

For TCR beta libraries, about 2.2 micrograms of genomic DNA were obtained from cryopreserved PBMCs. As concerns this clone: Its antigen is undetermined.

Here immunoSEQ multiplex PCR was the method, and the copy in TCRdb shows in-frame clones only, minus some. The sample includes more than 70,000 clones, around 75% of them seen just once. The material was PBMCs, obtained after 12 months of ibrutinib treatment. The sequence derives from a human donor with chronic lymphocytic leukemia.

The CDR3 region is CASSLIAVGTDTQYF. The CDR3 DNA reads as TGTGCCAGCAGCTTAATTGCAGTGGGCACAGATACGCAGTATTTT. This sequence joins TRBV7-2 and TRBJ2-3; D is ambiguous. The germline V gene encodes CDR1 SGHTA and CDR2 FQGNSA. This CDR3 has 15 amino acids. V shed 2 bases and J shed 1 base, with 10 bases lying between them.